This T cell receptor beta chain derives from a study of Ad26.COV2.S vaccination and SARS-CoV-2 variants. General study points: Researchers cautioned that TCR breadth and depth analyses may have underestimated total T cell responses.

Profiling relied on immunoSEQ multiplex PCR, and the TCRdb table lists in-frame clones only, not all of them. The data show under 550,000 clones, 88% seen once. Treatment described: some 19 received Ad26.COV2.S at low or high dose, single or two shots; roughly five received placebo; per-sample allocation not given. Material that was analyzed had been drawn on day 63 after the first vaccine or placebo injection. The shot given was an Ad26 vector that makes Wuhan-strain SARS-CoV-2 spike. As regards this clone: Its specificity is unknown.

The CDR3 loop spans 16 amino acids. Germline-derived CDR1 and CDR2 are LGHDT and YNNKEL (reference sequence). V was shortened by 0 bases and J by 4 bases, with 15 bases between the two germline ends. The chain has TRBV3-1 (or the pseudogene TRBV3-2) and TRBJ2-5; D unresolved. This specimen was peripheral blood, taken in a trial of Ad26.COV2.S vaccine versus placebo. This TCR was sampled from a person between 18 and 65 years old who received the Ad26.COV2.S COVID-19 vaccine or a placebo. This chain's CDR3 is CASSQDDGQFGETQYF. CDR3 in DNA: TGTGCCAGCAGCCAAGACGACGGTCAATTTGGAGAGACCCAGTACTTC.